The rows below give T cell receptor beta chains drawn from one sample of a study of T cells in Graves' hyperthyroidism and ophthalmopathy. Each CDR3 protein gets one entry after TCRdb re-called the multiplex PCR reads with MiXCR. The data contain under 350,000 distinct CDR3 sequences, around a sixth of them singletons. Sequencing was performed on blood. All receptors derive from a woman aged 50 to 65 with Graves' hyperthyroidism. CDR3s include the opening cysteine and the closing phenylalanine or tryptophan. A D gene is named only where the DNA matches it firmly. Clone size is not always given. Where it is, it says once, few, many or a class for expanded clones.

TRBV6-1,NA,TRBJ2-3,many,TGTGCCAGCAGTGAATCCCGGGGGGCGGGAGATACGCAGTATTTT,CASSESRGAGDTQYF
TRBV20-1,TRBD1,TRBJ2-7,NA,TGCAGTGCTAGGGATCCAGGGGGCTCCCGCTACGATGAGCAGTACTTC,CSARDPGGSRYDEQYF
TRBV5-8,TRBD2,TRBJ2-3,many,TGTGCCAGCAGCTGGGCGGGAGTCACAGATACGCAGTATTTT,CASSWAGVTDTQYF
TRBV28,NA,TRBJ2-5,NA,TGTGCCAGCAGGGGGATAACCCAAGAAGGGACCCAGTACTTC,CASRGITQEGTQYF
TRBV24-1,NA,TRBJ2-2,many,TGTGCCACCAGTGATTCCGACGGGAGTGCGAACACCGGGGAGCTGTTTTTT,CATSDSDGSANTGELFF
TRBV19,NA,TRBJ1-6,few,TGTGCCAGTTCCAACATTGGGGGAAGCTCCTATAATTCACCCCTCCACTTT,CASSNIGGSSYNSPLHF
TRBV6-1,NA,TRBJ1-1,NA,TGTGCCAGCAGTTGGTCAGGGAACACTGAAGCTTTCTTT,CASSWSGNTEAFF
TRBV20-1,NA,TRBJ1-1,many,TGCAGTGCTAGAAAACGGACAGCGAACACTGAAGCTTTCTTT,CSARKRTANTEAFF
TRBV6-5,NA,TRBJ2-5,many,TGTGCCAGCAGTTACTCGGGTCGAGCTAGGGGGGAGACCCAGTACTTC,CASSYSGRARGETQYF
TRBV10-2,NA,TRBJ2-1,medium-sized,TGCGCCAGCAGTGCTACTCCTGGGGGTGAGCAGTTCTTC,CASSATPGGEQFF
TRBV11-2,TRBD2,TRBJ2-3,many,TGTGCCAGCAGCTTAGTGGCGGGAGCGTATACGCAGTATTTT,CASSLVAGAYTQYF
TRBV20-1,TRBD2,TRBJ2-1,many,TGCAGTGCCAGGACTAGCGGGGGATACAATGAGCAGTTCTTC,CSARTSGGYNEQFF
TRBV7-3,TRBD2,TRBJ2-1,NA,TGCGCCAGCAGCCAAGATGGACTAGATGCCTACGAGCAGTTCTTC,CASSQDGLDAYEQFF
TRBV19,NA,TRBJ1-5,few,TGTGCCAGTAGTACGGCGAGGCTGGGTTCAGTTAATCAGCCCCAGCATTTT,CASSTARLGSVNQPQHF